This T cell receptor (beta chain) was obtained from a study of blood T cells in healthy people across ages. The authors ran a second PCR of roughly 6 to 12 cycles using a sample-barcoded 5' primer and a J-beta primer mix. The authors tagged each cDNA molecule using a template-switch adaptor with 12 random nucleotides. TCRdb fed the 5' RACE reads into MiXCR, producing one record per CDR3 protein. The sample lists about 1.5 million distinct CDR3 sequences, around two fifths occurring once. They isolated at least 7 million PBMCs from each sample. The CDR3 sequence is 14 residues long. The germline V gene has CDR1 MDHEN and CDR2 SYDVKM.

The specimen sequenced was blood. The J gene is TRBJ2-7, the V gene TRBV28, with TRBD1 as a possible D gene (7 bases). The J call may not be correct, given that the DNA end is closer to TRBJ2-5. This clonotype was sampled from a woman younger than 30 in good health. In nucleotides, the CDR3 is TGTGCCAGCAAACCAACAGGGGAGGCAGAGACCCAGTACTTC. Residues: CASKPTGEAETQYF.